These 12 T cell receptor beta chains were all obtained from the same sample, sequenced in a study of blood T cell repertoires in COVID-19. The data were produced by immunoSEQ multiplex PCR, yet TCRdb's version contains in-frame clones alone and is incomplete. This table holds about 350,000 clones, about 88% found once. Sample: PBMCs or T cells enriched from blood (not recorded which). These receptors all stem from a woman younger than 45 who had been exposed to COVID-19.

The chain uses TRBV7-9 and TRBJ1-2; 9 bases are shared with TRBD1. J was trimmed by 0 bases and V by 1 base; bases with no gene match: 9. The CDR3 is 18 residues long. Looked up from germline, CDR1 is SEHNR and CDR2 is FQNEAQ (reference sequence). The CDR3 nucleotides are TGTGCCAGCAGCTTAGGGGCACAGGGGGCGGGAGCTAACTATGGCTACACCTTC. This sequence encodes CASSLGAQGAGANYGYTF.

This clone was seen once. This chain connects TRBV6-5 to TRBJ2-7; a weak D match, TRBD1 (6 bases). Trimming shortened V by 6 bases and J by 5 bases, and 17 bases separated the two germline ends. The CDR3 consists of 14 residues. Germline V gene sequence: CDR1 MNHEY, CDR2 SVGAGI. CDR3 residues: CASSHGQLRNEQYF. CDR3 sequence (DNA): TGTGCCAGCAGCCACGGACAGCTAAGGAACGAGCAGTACTTC.

The J gene is TRBJ2-2, the V gene TRBV29-1; weak D call: TRBD1 (5 bases). The CDR3 loop spans 13 amino acids. Between the trimmed V and J ends, which lost 3 bases and 4 bases, there was a span of 9 bases. Germline V CDR1 and CDR2: SQVTM, ANQGSEA. The CDR3 bases are TGCAGCGTTGACCAGGGCGGCACCGGGGAGCTGTTTTTT. This codes for CSVDQGGTGELFF.

This chain's CDR3 is CASSLQGGLAVGEQYF. The CDR3 DNA follows: TGCGCCAGCAGCCTACAGGGCGGACTAGCGGTGGGAGAGCAGTACTTC. The chain couples TRBV5-1 to TRBJ2-7, with TRBD2 identical over 10 bases. CDR1 SGHRS and CDR2 YFSETQ come from the germline V gene. This CDR3 comprises 16 residues. With V trimmed by 4 bases and J by 7 bases, 14 bases remained unmatched. The full variable domain, its missing parts supplied by reference TRBV5-1 and TRBJ2-7, is KAGVTQTPRYLIKTRGQQVTLSCSPISGHRSVSWYQQTPGQGLQFLFEYFSETQRNKGNFPGRFSGRQFSNSRSEMNVSTLELGDSALYLCASSLQGGLAVGEQYFGPGTRLTVT.

The chain has TRBV28 and TRBJ1-5; no clear D gene. The CDR3 consists of 16 residues. Trimming stripped 4 bases from V and 4 bases from J, with 17 bases between. CDR1 and CDR2 from the germline V gene are MDHEN and SYDVKM. CDR3 nucleotides: TGTGCCAGCAGTTCAGAGGCTTTTCTAGCAAATCAGCCCCAGCATTTT. This translates into CASSSEAFLANQPQHF.

This chain connects TRBV4-1 to TRBJ2-5; 9 nucleotides line up with TRBD1. The CDR3 has 14 amino acids. CDR1 is MGHRA and CDR2 is YSYEKL in the germline V gene. V lost 8 bases to trimming and J lost 1 base; unmatched junction nucleotides: 5. The CDR3 DNA sequence: TGCGCCAGCGTCGGGACAGGGATCCAAGAGACCCAGTACTTC. Residues: CASVGTGIQETQYF.

This clone was found once. The rearrangement links TRBV3-1 (or the pseudogene TRBV3-2) to TRBJ1-4, with 7 bases aligning to TRBD1. With 0 bases clipped from V and 7 bases from J, the junction kept 5 bases outside the gene matches. In germline, CDR1 is LGHDT, CDR2 YNNKEL (reference sequence). This CDR3 is built from 15 residues. In nucleotides, the CDR3 is TGTGCCAGCAGCCAAGATCTGACAGGGAGTGAAAAACTGTTTTTT. Residues: CASSQDLTGSEKLFF.

The rearrangement joins TRBV7-2 to TRBJ2-7, with TRBD1 matching over 10 bases. V shed 5 bases, J shed 2 bases, and the junction held 15 bases outside the gene matches. The length of the CDR3 is 18 residues. CDR1 SGHTA and CDR2 FQGNSA come from the germline V gene. The CDR3: CASSRTGTGAYWAYEQYF. The CDR3 DNA reads as TGTGCCAGCAGCCGGACCGGGACAGGGGCCTATTGGGCCTACGAGCAGTACTTC.

This clone was observed a single time. J is TRBJ2-5 and V is TRBV30, with 8 nucleotides matching TRBD1. This CDR3 has 14 residues. With 4 bases clipped from V and 5 bases from J, the junction kept 9 bases outside the gene matches. Germline V CDR1 and CDR2: GTSNPN, SVGIG (reference sequence). The CDR3 spells CAWNPRGLRETQYF. In nucleotides, the CDR3 is TGTGCCTGGAACCCCAGGGGGCTTCGGGAGACCCAGTACTTC.

The V and J genes are TRBV10-3 and TRBJ2-3, with 7 positions matching TRBD2. There are 16 residues in the CDR3. CDR1 is ENHRY and CDR2 is SYGVKD in the germline V gene. Germline trimming cut 7 bases from V and 4 bases from J; bases unmatched to any gene: 14. The CDR3 DNA is TGTGCCATCAATATCCGGTGGGCGGGAGCGTCAGATACGCAGTATTTT. As protein: CAINIRWAGASDTQYF.

The chain recombines TRBV28 with TRBJ1-1; no clear D gene. Germline assignment: CDR1 MDHEN and CDR2 SYDVKM. The CDR3 contains 11 residues. V gave up 8 bases and J gave up 2 bases, with 6 bases separating them. The CDR3 protein is CASLYNTEAFF. CDR3 DNA sequence: TGTGCCAGCTTATATAACACTGAAGCTTTCTTT. Combining the CDR3 with reference TRBV28 and TRBJ1-1 gives the whole variable domain DVKVTQSSRYLVKRTGEKVFLECVQDMDHENMFWYRQDPGLGLRLIYFSYDVKMKEKGDIPEGYSVSREKKERFSLILESASTNQTSMYLCASLYNTEAFFGQGTRLTVV.

The rearrangement uses TRBV5-1 and TRBJ1-1, with TRBD1 as a possible D gene (6 bases). This CDR3 region has 15 residues. Looked up from germline, CDR1 is SGHRS and CDR2 is YFSETQ. V was trimmed by 2 bases and J by 7 bases, leaving 18 bases between them. The CDR3 protein is CASSFTTQGGGEAFF. Here the CDR3 DNA reads TGCGCCAGCAGCTTCACTACACAGGGAGGGGGTGAAGCTTTCTTT. Drawing the rest from reference TRBV5-1 and TRBJ1-1, the complete variable domain is KAGVTQTPRYLIKTRGQQVTLSCSPISGHRSVSWYQQTPGQGLQFLFEYFSETQRNKGNFPGRFSGRQFSNSRSEMNVSTLELGDSALYLCASSFTTQGGGEAFFGQGTRLTVV.